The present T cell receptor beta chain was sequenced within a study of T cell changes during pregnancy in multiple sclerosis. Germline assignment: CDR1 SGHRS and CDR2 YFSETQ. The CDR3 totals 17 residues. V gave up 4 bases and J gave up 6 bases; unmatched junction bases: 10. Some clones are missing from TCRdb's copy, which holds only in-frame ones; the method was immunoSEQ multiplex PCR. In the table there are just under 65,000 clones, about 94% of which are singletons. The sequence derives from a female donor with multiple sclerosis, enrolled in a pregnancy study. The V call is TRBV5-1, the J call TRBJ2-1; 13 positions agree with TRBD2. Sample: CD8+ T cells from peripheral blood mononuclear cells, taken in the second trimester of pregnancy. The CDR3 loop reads CASSLRTSGSFGNEQFF. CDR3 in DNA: TGCGCCAGCAGCCTCCGGACTAGCGGGAGCTTCGGCAATGAGCAGTTCTTC.